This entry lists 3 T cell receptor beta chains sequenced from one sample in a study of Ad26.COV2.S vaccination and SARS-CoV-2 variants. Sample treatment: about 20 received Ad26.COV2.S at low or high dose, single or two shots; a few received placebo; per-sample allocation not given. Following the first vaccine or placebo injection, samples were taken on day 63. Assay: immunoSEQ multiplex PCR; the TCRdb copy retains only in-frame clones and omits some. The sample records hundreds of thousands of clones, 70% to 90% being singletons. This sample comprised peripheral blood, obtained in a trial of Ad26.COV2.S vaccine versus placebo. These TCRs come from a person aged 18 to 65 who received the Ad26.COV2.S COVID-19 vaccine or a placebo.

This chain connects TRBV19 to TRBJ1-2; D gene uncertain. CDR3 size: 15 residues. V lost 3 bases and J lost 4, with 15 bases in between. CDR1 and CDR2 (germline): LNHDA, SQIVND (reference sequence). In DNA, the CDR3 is TGTGCCAGTAGTATCGGACTCCCCCTGGGCTATGGCTACACCTTC. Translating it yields CASSIGLPLGYGYTF.

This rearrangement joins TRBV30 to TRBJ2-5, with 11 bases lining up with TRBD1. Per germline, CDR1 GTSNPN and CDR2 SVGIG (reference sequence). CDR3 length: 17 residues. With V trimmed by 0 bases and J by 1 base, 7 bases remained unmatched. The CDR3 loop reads CAWSVRTGGQLQETQYF. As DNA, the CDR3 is TGTGCCTGGAGTGTAAGGACAGGGGGCCAACTCCAAGAGACCCAGTACTTC.

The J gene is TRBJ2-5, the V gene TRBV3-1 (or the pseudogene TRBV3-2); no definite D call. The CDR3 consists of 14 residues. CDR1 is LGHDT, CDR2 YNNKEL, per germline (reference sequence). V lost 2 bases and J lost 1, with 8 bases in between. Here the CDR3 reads CASSQLTRQETQYF. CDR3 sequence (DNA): TGTGCCAGCAGCCAACTGACACGCCAAGAGACCCAGTACTTC.